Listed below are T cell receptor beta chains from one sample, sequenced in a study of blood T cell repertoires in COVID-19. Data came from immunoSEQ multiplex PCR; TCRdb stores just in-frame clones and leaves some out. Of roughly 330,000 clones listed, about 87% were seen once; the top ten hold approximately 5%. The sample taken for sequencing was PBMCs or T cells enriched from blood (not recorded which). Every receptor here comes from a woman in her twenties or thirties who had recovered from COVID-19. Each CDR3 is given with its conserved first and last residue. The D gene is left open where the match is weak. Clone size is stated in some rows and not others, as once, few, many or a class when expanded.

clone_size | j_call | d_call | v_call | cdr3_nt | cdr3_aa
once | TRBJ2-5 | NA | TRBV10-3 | TGTGCCATCAGCTGGACTGGGCGGGGAGGAGAGACCCAGTACTTC | CAISWTGRGGETQYF
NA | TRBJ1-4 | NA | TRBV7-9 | TGTGCCAGCAGCCCGCTCGGCGGGGAAAAACTGTTTTTT | CASSPLGGEKLFF
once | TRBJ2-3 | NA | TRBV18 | TGTGCCAGCTCACCAGGGGGGGCGGCAGATACGCAGTATTTT | CASSPGGAADTQYF
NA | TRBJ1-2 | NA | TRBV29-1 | TGCAGCGCAATTGGAGGGGAAGGAGGAGGTCGGAGCTACTATGGCTACACCTTC | CSAIGGEGGGRSYYGYTF
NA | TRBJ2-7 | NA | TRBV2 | TGTGCCAGCAACCAGGGGTCTGGGGAGCAGTACTTC | CASNQGSGEQYF
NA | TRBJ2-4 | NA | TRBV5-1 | TGCGCCAGCAGCTTCGACAGCAAAAACATTCAGTACTTC | CASSFDSKNIQYF
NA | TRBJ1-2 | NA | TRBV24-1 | TGTGCCACCCGGGGGGGGTCGGATGGCTACACCTTC | CATRGGSDGYTF
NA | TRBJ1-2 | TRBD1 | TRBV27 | TGTGCCAGCAGTGTGACAGGGGGGTATGATGGCTACACCTTC | CASSVTGGYDGYTF
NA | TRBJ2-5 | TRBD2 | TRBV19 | TGTGCCAGTAGTCCATGGACTAGCGGGGCCCAAGAGACCCAGTACTTC | CASSPWTSGAQETQYF
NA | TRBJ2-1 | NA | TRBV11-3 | TGTGCCAGCAGCTTAGTCTCGCGGGGAAAGCAGTTCTTC | CASSLVSRGKQFF
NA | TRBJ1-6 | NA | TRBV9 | TGTGCCAGCAGCGTAGAAGACGGAGACCCTTCACCCCTCCACTTT | CASSVEDGDPSPLHF
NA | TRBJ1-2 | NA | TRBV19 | TGTGCCAGTAGTATAGGGACGACAGCGTATGGCTACACCTTC | CASSIGTTAYGYTF
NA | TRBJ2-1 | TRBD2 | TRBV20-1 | TGCAGTCCTCACGGGGGGGGCAAGGAGTTCTTC | CSPHGGGKEFF
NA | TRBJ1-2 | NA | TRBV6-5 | TGTGCCAGCAGTCCCTACAAGGAGGGCTATGGCTACACCTTC | CASSPYKEGYGYTF
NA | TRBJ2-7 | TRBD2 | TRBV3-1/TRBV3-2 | TGTGCCAGCAGCCAATCTAGCGGGGGTTACGAGCAGTACTTC | CASSQSSGGYEQYF
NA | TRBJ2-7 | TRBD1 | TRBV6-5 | TGTGCCAGCAGTTCGAACAGGGGCCTTCACGAGCAGTACTTC | CASSSNRGLHEQYF
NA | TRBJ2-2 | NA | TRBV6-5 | TGTGCCAGCAAAGCATGGACAGCGAACACCGGGGAGCTGTTTTTT | CASKAWTANTGELFF
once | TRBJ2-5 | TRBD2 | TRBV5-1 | TGCGCCAGCATGACTAGCGGGGAACCTCTCGTTGGGACCCAGTACTTC | CASMTSGEPLVGTQYF
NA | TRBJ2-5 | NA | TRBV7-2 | TGTGCCAGCAGCTTCTTAGTGGAAGAGACCCAGTACTTC | CASSFLVEETQYF
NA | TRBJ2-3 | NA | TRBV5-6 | TGTGCCAGCAGCTTGCAGGCGGGCAACACAGATACGCAGTATTTT | CASSLQAGNTDTQYF
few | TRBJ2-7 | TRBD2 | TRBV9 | TGTGCCAGCAGCGTAGATTCAGCGGGGGGTACCTACGAGCAGTACTTC | CASSVDSAGGTYEQYF
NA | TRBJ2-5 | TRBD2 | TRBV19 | TGTGCCAGTATACTTCGCGGGGGGGGAAAGGAGACCCAGTACTTC | CASILRGGGKETQYF
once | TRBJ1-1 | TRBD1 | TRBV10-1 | TGCGCCAGCAACCGGGACAGGGGAACTGAAGCTTTCTTT | CASNRDRGTEAFF
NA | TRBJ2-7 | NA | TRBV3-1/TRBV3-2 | TGTGCCAGCAGCCAAGATTATGGGGGGGGCGACTACGAGCAGTACTTC | CASSQDYGGGDYEQYF
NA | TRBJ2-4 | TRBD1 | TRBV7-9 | TGTGCCAGCAGCGCAACAGGGGGGATGGACATTCAGTACTTC | CASSATGGMDIQYF
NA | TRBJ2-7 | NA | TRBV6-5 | TGTGCCAGCAGTTACGGCGGGGTGGGCTCCTACGAGCAGTACTTC | CASSYGGVGSYEQYF
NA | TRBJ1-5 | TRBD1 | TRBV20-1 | TGCAGTGCTAGTGCTAAGGACAGGGCACGACAGCCCCAGCATTTT | CSASAKDRARQPQHF
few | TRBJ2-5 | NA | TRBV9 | TGTGCCAGCAGCGAGGGGGGGGAGACCCAGTACTTC | CASSEGGETQYF
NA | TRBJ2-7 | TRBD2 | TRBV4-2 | TGTGCCAGCAGCCAAGCGGGGACTAGCGCTTACGAGCAGTACTTC | CASSQAGTSAYEQYF